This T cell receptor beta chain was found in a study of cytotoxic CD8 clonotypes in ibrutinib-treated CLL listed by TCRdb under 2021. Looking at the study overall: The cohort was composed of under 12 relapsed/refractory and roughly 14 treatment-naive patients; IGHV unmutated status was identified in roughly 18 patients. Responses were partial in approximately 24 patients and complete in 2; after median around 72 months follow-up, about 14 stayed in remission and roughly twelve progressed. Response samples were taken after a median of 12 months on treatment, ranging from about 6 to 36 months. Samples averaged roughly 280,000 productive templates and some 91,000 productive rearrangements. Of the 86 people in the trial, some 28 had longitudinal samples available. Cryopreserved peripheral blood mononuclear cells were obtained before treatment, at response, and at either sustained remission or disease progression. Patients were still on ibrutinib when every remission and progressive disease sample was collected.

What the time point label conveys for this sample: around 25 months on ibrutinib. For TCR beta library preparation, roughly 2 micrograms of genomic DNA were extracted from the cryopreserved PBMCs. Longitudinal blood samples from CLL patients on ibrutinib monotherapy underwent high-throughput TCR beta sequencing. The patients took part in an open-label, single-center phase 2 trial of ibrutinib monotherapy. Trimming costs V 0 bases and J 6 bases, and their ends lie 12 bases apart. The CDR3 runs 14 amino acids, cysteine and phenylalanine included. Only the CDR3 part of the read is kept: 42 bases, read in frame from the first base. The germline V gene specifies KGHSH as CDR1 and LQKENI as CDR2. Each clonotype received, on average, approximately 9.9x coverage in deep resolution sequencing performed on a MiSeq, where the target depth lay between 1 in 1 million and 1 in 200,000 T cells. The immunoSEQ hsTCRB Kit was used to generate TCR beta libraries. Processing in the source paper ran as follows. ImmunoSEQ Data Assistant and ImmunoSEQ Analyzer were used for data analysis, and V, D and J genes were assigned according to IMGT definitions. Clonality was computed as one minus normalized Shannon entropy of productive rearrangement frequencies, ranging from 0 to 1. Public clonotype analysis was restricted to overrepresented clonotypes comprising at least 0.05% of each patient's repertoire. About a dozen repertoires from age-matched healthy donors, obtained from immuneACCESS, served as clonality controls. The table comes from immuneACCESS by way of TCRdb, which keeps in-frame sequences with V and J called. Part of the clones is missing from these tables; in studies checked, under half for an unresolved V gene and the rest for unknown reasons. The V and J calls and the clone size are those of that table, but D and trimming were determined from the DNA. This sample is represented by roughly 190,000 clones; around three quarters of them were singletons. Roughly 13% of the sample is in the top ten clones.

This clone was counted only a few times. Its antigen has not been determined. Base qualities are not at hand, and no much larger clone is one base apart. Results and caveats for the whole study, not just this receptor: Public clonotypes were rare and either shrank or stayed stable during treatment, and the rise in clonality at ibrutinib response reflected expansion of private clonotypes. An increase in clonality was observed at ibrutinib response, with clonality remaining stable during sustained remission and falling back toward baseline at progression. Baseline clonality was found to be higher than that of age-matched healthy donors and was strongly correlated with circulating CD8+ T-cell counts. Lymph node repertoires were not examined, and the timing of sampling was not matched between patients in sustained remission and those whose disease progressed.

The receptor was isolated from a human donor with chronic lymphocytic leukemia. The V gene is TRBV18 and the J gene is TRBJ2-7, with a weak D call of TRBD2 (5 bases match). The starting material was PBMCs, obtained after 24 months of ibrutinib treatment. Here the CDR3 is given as CASSPPGDLGEQYF. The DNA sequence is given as TGTGCCAGCTCACCACCGGGAGACCTTGGCGAGCAGTACTTC. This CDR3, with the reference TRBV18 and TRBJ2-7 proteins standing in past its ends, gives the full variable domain NAGVMQNPRHLVRRRGQEARLRCSPMKGHSHVYWYRQLPEEGLKFMVYLQKENIIDESGMPKERFSAEFPKEGPSILRIQQVVRGDSAAYFCASSPPGDLGEQYFGPGTRLTVT.